One T cell receptor (beta chain) is described in this entry. This clonotype was counted between two and nine times. Its antigen target is currently unknown. Base qualities are not recorded, but no much larger clone differs from it by a single base. The TCR beta CDR3 regions were amplified from the RNA transcripts. For the first round of RT-PCR on the TCR CDR3, the HTBI primer set was used together with the Qiagen OneStep RT-PCR kit. A second multiplex PCR round built the libraries, followed by size selection and purification. Sequencing of the libraries was done on an Illumina HiSeq2000 using paired-end 100 bp reads. The original methods were these. Raw data were processed with SOAPnuke, discarding reads with adapters, uncalled bases, mean Phred below 15, or no exact constant-primer or identifier match. COPE v1.2.5 was used to merge the high-quality paired reads, and each unique nucleotide sequence was defined as a clonotype. MiTCR v1.1 was used to align clonotypes to the IMGT TRBV, TRBD and TRBJ reference segments. Analysis was restricted to V-J combinations with a frequency above 0.0001, which covered 99.2% of repertoires. A TCS score was defined as the ratio between F50 (clonal expansion) and ExV (chaos), using BLOSUM62-based TCRdist between CDR3 peptides within each V-J. Welch's t-statistics and random forest reduced 500 to 650 V-J features to 10 to 15, which were used in a naive Bayes classifier (R e1071). Thyroid-blood repertoire similarity was quantified with the Morisita-Horn index. TCRdb trimmed public reads at Q25 via fastp, called clones via MiXCR and kept in-frame beta chains. Every distinct CDR3 protein forms one entry, paired with its most common genes and DNA. None of the V and J calls come from the authors' own analysis; TCRdb made them. In this sample the table shows approximately 49,000 distinct CDR3 sequences, about 53% of which occur a single time. The biggest ten clones account for 34% of the sample.

The data stem from a study of T cells in Graves' hyperthyroidism and ophthalmopathy (dated by TCRdb to the late 2010s). Some background on the complete study: TCR V-J signatures able to tell the groups apart were searched for in a discovery cohort of 95 or so patients, of whom around 43 had Graves' ophthalmopathy and more than 55 had stable Graves' hyperthyroidism. In addition, the study compared T-cell repertoires in thyroid tissue and in blood from a handful of Graves' hyperthyroidism patients. Following sampling, methimazole starting at 30 mg daily was given to hyperthyroidism patients, and high-dose intravenous methylprednisolone was given to ophthalmopathy patients. The roughly 90 discovery patients were divided at random into training and test sets in a 7:3 ratio. An independent validation cohort of about 20 hyperthyroidism patients and about 16 patients who later progressed to ophthalmopathy tested prospective prediction of ophthalmopathy. According to the paper, TCR Vbeta CDR3 sequencing was carried out on approximately 140 peripheral blood samples, which came from 40 to 45 ophthalmopathy, under 80 hyperthyroidism and about 17 progressor patients. Paper-wide results and their limitations: No statistical method was used to set the sample size in advance, and investigators knew the group allocation. Ophthalmopathy was separated from stable hyperthyroidism by a 13 V-J signature model, with 85% to 90% sensitivity and approximately 81% specificity obtained in cross-validation and 80%/75% obtained in testing. Most expanded thyroid clonotypes (frequency above 0.001) were also detected in blood, a finding suggesting that blood repertoires may reflect thyroid immune responses. In validation, the model predicted progression to ophthalmopathy a median of approximately 6.6 months before onset, with roughly 70% sensitivity and 72.22% specificity.

Stable Graves' hyperthyroidism was defined as the absence of progression to ophthalmopathy over 18 months of follow-up. The hyperthyroidism patients were between 18 and 65 years old and newly diagnosed, with a disease duration of less than 2 months. Exclusion was applied to patients with uncontrolled infections, other autoimmune diseases, pregnancy or lactation. Diagnoses were based on clinical symptoms, serum thyroxine and TRAb, thyroid ultrasound and orbital computed tomography. Total RNA was extracted using Trizol reagent, and RNA quality was assessed on an Agilent 2100 Bioanalyzer. Sequenced material: peripheral blood or thyroid tissue (not recorded which). This receptor was obtained from a man younger than 30 with Graves' hyperthyroidism.

The CDR3 reads CASSRQGEGANVLTF. The DNA sequence follows: TGTGCCAGCAGCCGACAGGGAGAAGGGGCCAACGTCCTGACTTTC. The V and J genes are TRBV12-3 or TRBV12-4 and TRBJ2-6, with 7 junctional bases fitting TRBD1. From cysteine to phenylalanine, the CDR3 is 15 amino acids long. The sequence is cut down to CDR3 DNA, 45 bases in frame from base 1. V ends up 6 bases short and J 4 bases short, with an unmatched junction base count of 6.